The 20 T cell receptor beta chains in this list originate from one sample, sequenced in a study of cytomegalovirus exposure and HLA in healthy donors. The protocol was immunoSEQ multiplex PCR, while the TCRdb copy is restricted to in-frame clones and leaves out a portion. The sample includes hundreds of thousands of clones, more than 80% seen only once; the top ten take around 0.8%. The sequencing input was PBMCs. The receptors here all came from a woman aged 18-30 years in good health and CMV-seronegative.

This chain joins TRBV28 and TRBJ2-5; 16 positions agree with TRBD2. J was trimmed by 5 bases and V by 6 bases; bases with no gene match: 6. The CDR3 is 16 residues long. The germline CDR1 and CDR2 sequences are MDHEN and SYDVKM. CDR3 DNA sequence: TGTGCCAGCAGCGGGACTAGCGGGGGGGCCGGGGAGACCCAGTACTTC. As protein: CASSGTSGGAGETQYF.

This clone was counted a few times. The chain is built from TRBV7-2 and TRBJ2-5; 10 positions agree with TRBD1. Trimming took 4 bases from V and 5 from J; bases not matched to a gene: 1. This CDR3 contains 13 residues. CDR1 is SGHTA and CDR2 is FQGNSA in the germline V gene. This chain's CDR3 is CASSSDRGETQYF. CDR3 DNA: TGTGCCAGCAGCTCGGACAGGGGGGAGACCCAGTACTTC. The full variable domain, completed using reference TRBV7-2 and TRBJ2-5, is GAGVSQSPSNKVTEKGKDVELRCDPISGHTALYWYRQSLGQGLEFLIYFQGNSAPDKSGLPSDRFSAERTGGSVSTLTIQRTQQEDSAVYLCASSSDRGETQYFGPGTRLLVL.

The chain joins TRBV19 to TRBJ2-1, with D tentatively TRBD1 (5 bases). This CDR3 has 15 residues. Germline-derived CDR1 and CDR2 are LNHDA and SQIVND (reference sequence). V was pared by 3 bases and J by 12 bases, with 21 bases between. The CDR3: CASSIDPGPIRGQFF. The CDR3 DNA reads as TGTGCCAGTAGTATCGATCCGGGCCCCATAAGGGGGCAGTTCTTC. Using reference TRBV19 and TRBJ2-1 for the parts outside the CDR3, the full variable domain is DGGITQSPKYLFRKEGQNVTLSCEQNLNHDAMYWYRQDPGQGLRLIYYSQIVNDFQKGDIAEGYSVSREKKESFPLTVTSAQKNPTAFYLCASSIDPGPIRGQFFGPGTRLTVL.

CDR3 nucleotides: TGTGCCAGCTCACCACCGGGCGCGATGGGCAATGAGCAGTTCTTC. Protein: CASSPPGAMGNEQFF. This chain connects TRBV18 to TRBJ2-1; D uncertain. Trimming shortened V by 0 bases and J by 6 bases, and 12 bases separated the two germline ends. The CDR3 consists of 15 residues. CDR1 and CDR2 (germline): KGHSH, LQKENI.

A single count supports this clone. The V gene is TRBV6-5, the J gene TRBJ2-1; 8 positions agree with TRBD1. Germline V gene data show CDR1 as MNHEY and CDR2 as SVGAGI. The CDR3 spans 16 residues. Trimming cost V 2 bases and J 2 bases; bases outside gene matches: 5. As DNA, the CDR3 is TGTGCCAGCAGTTACAAACAGGGGGTCCCCTACAATGAGCAGTTCTTC. It encodes CASSYKQGVPYNEQFF.

V and J are TRBV5-1 and TRBJ2-5, with TRBD1 as a possible D gene (6 bases). This CDR3 is built from 14 residues. Trimming stripped 0 bases from V and 6 bases from J, with 12 bases between. The V gene's germline CDR1 is SGHRS and CDR2 YFSETQ. The CDR3 protein is CASSLAIGGKTQYF. In nucleotides, the CDR3 is TGCGCCAGCAGCTTGGCGATAGGGGGAAAGACCCAGTACTTC.

The rearrangement joins TRBV28 to TRBJ2-1; D might be TRBD2 (6 bases). Germline V lookup: CDR1 MDHEN, CDR2 SYDVKM. V was shortened by 1 base and J by 9 bases, with 10 bases between the two germline ends. The CDR3 extends over 13 amino acids. The CDR3 bases are TGTGCCAGCAGTTTATTCTTCGGGAGTGAGCAGTTCTTC. Protein sequence: CASSLFFGSEQFF.

The V and J genes are TRBV7-8 and TRBJ2-5, with TRBD1 matching over 9 bases. Germline-derived CDR1 and CDR2 are SGHVS and FQNEAQ. The CDR3 contains 13 residues. The junction had 6 bases not matched to a gene; V was cut back by 8 bases and J by 5 bases. The CDR3 protein is CASEDRGTETQYF. The CDR3 DNA reads as TGTGCCAGCGAGGACAGGGGTACGGAGACCCAGTACTTC.

A few counts support this clone. This chain links TRBV27 with TRBJ2-1; 12 bases are a match to TRBD1. CDR1 MNHEY and CDR2 SMNVEV come from the germline V gene (reference sequence). V lost 5 bases and J lost 2; bases outside the gene matches: 1. The length of the CDR3 is 15 residues. CDR3: CASSGTGGPYNEQFF. CDR3 bases: TGTGCCAGCAGTGGGACAGGGGGCCCCTACAATGAGCAGTTCTTC.

The chain combines TRBV4-1 with TRBJ1-2; a weak D match, TRBD1 (6 bases). The CDR3 totals 16 residues. Germline-derived CDR1 and CDR2 are MGHRA and YSYEKL. Trimming removed 0 bases at V and 4 bases at J, with 15 bases between. DNA for the CDR3: TGCGCCAGCAGCCAAGAATCTCGGCGACAGGCCTATGGCTACACCTTC. Its protein is CASSQESRRQAYGYTF.

This sequence joins TRBV9 and TRBJ2-3, with 9 nucleotides matching TRBD2. Looked up from germline, CDR1 is SGDLS and CDR2 is YYNGEE. The CDR3 is 16 amino acids. V dropped 4 bases and J dropped 0; count of bases not matched to a gene: 6. This chain's CDR3 is CASSSRTSESTDTQYF. The CDR3 DNA is TGTGCCAGCAGCTCCCGGACTAGCGAGAGCACAGATACGCAGTATTTT.

This clone was picked up a small number of times. The rearrangement links TRBV4-1 to TRBJ2-2, with a weak D call TRBD1 (5 bases). The V end was cut by 0 bases, the J end by 1 base, with 9 bases between. CDR3 length: 16 residues. From germline, CDR1 is MGHRA and CDR2 YSYEKL. The CDR3 loop is CASSQDDQGNTGELFF. The DNA for the CDR3 is TGCGCCAGCAGCCAAGATGACCAGGGGAACACCGGGGAGCTGTTTTTT.

The table lists this clone with a few counts. This rearrangement joins TRBV7-8 to TRBJ1-1; D is ambiguous. Germline V lookup: CDR1 SGHVS, CDR2 FQNEAQ. Trimming removed 3 bases from V and 2 bases from J, with 7 bases in between. CDR3 length: 13 residues. CDR3 coding DNA: TGTGCCAGCAGCTTCGGGAGTAACACTGAAGCTTTCTTT. Amino acid sequence: CASSFGSNTEAFF. The complete variable domain, with remaining parts taken from reference TRBV7-8 and TRBJ1-1, reads GAGVSQSPRYKVAKRGQDVALRCDPISGHVSLFWYQQALGQGPEFLTYFQNEAQLDKSGLPSDRFFAERPEGSVSTLKIQRTQQEDSAVYLCASSFGSNTEAFFGQGTRLTVV.

The chain carries TRBV9 and TRBJ2-1; the match to TRBD2 covers 9 bases. CDR1 and CDR2 from the germline V gene are SGDLS and YYNGEE. With 2 bases clipped from V and 3 bases from J, the junction kept 6 bases outside the gene matches. This CDR3 is built from 16 residues. CDR3 sequence: CASSVTLAGRYNEQFF. CDR3 nucleotide sequence: TGTGCCAGCAGCGTCACCCTAGCGGGACGCTACAATGAGCAGTTCTTC.

The chain is built from TRBV6-6 and TRBJ2-7, with TRBD1 matching 7 bases. There are 13 residues in the CDR3. Looked up from germline, CDR1 is MNHNY and CDR2 is SVGAGI (reference sequence). V was pared by 6 bases and J by 6 bases, with 8 bases of the junction left unmatched. In DNA form, the CDR3 reads TGTGCCAGCAGAGACAGGGTACTGTTCGAGCAGTACTTC. Protein: CASRDRVLFEQYF.

The genes are TRBV27 and TRBJ1-5; D is unresolved. The CDR3 covers 14 residues. Trimming stripped 3 bases from V and 0 bases from J, with 6 bases between. Germline V gene lookup returns CDR1 MNHEY and CDR2 SMNVEV (reference sequence). The CDR3 DNA sequence: TGTGCCAGCAGTTTGACATATAGCAATCAGCCCCAGCATTTT. As protein: CASSLTYSNQPQHF.

This chain uses TRBV28 with TRBJ1-5; 7 bases agree with TRBD1. CDR1 MDHEN and CDR2 SYDVKM come from the germline V gene. With V trimmed by 6 bases and J by 4 bases, 9 bases remained unmatched. The CDR3 has 15 amino acids. CDR3 coding DNA: TGTGCCAGCAGGGGGACAGCAACCAGTAATCAGCCCCAGCATTTT. It codes for CASRGTATSNQPQHF.

In nucleotides, the CDR3 is TGTGCCAGCAGCGTGGTAGCGGGGGGGAGGAACGAGCAGTACTTC. This encodes CASSVVAGGRNEQYF. V is TRBV9 and J is TRBJ2-7; the match to TRBD2 covers 11 bases. V was clipped by 2 bases and J by 5 bases; unmatched bases: 6. The germline V gene has CDR1 SGDLS and CDR2 YYNGEE. The CDR3 runs to 15 residues.

V gene TRBV5-1 combines with J gene TRBJ1-2, with a tentative D call TRBD1 (5 bases). The CDR3 has 14 amino acids. CDR1 is SGHRS, CDR2 YFSETQ, per germline. V lost 4 bases and J lost 10, with 20 bases in between. CDR3 nucleotide sequence: TGCGCCAGCAGCCCCGGGGGAAATGATATGGACTACACCTTC. As protein: CASSPGGNDMDYTF.

V usage is TRBV27 and J usage is TRBJ2-7; 9 bases are shared with TRBD1. Germline V gene lookup returns CDR1 MNHEY and CDR2 SMNVEV (reference sequence). This CDR3 is built from 16 residues. V trimming: 6 bases; J trimming: 4 bases; junction bases outside the gene matches: 13. The CDR3 DNA reads TGTGCCAGCAGCCCACCCTTTGGACAGGGGAAATACGAGCAGTACTTC. Encoded protein: CASSPPFGQGKYEQYF.